The 9 T cell receptor beta chains listed next were all sequenced from one sample in a study of blood T cell repertoires in COVID-19. Measured with immunoSEQ multiplex PCR; TCRdb has only the in-frame clones, and not every one. The sample has around 300,000 clones, approximately 90% seen once; the top ten hold roughly 1.7%. The sample taken for sequencing was peripheral blood. The receptors derive from a woman under 40 with COVID-19, enrolled during active disease.

The CDR3, as DNA: TGCAGTGCTATAGAAGACGGGACAGGGCATTTT. Encoded protein: CSAIEDGTGHF. V and J are TRBV20-1 and TRBJ1-5, with 8 bases aligning to TRBD1. The CDR3 has 11 amino acids. Germline CDR1 DFQATT, CDR2 SNEGSKA (reference sequence). Losses at the gene ends were 4 bases for V and 15 bases for J; bases not matched to a gene: 8.

The V gene is TRBV5-1, the J gene TRBJ1-2, with 8 bases fitting TRBD1. Germline lookup yields CDR1 SGHRS and CDR2 YFSETQ. This CDR3 region has 14 residues. V was clipped by 3 bases and J by 4 bases; unmatched bases: 5. In DNA, the CDR3 is TGCGCCAGCAGCTCGAACACAGGGGGCTATGGCTACACCTTC. Translating gives CASSSNTGGYGYTF.

The V call is TRBV7-9, the J call TRBJ1-5; D is unresolved. V was clipped by 6 bases and J by 7 bases, with 10 bases between them. This CDR3 contains 12 residues. Germline CDR1 and CDR2: SEHNR and FQNEAQ (reference sequence). The CDR3 spells CASSRSGQPQHF. CDR3 sequence (DNA): TGTGCCAGCAGTCGGTCCGGGCAGCCCCAGCATTTT.

This chain joins TRBV28 and TRBJ1-2; D is unclear. V lost 3 bases to trimming and J lost 2 bases, with 4 bases between them. The germline CDR1 and CDR2 sequences are MDHEN and SYDVKM. CDR3 length: 12 amino acids. The DNA for the CDR3 is TGTGCCAGCAGTTTCTCCAACTATGGCTACACCTTC. It codes for CASSFSNYGYTF.

The rearrangement uses TRBV27 and TRBJ1-5; the D is unclear. The CDR3 is 14 residues long. CDR1 is MNHEY, CDR2 SMNVEV, per germline (reference sequence). Trimming removed 3 bases at V and 2 bases at J, with 8 bases between. CDR3 loop: CASSFTGGNQPQHF. CDR3 sequence (DNA): TGTGCCAGCAGTTTCACGGGAGGCAATCAGCCCCAGCATTTT.

The chain combines TRBV6-5 with TRBJ2-7, with no clear D. The germline V gene has CDR1 MNHEY and CDR2 SVGAGI. This CDR3 spans 14 amino acids. Deletions cut 2 bases from V and 6 bases from J, with 14 bases between. The CDR3 region is CASSYGAESLEQYF. In DNA form, the CDR3 reads TGTGCCAGCAGTTACGGAGCAGAATCTCTCGAGCAGTACTTC.

The V call is TRBV7-2, the J call TRBJ2-1; 10 bases are a match to TRBD2. CDR3 length: 18 residues. The junction had 10 bases not matched to a gene; V was cut back by 1 base and J by 4 bases. Germline assignment: CDR1 SGHTA and CDR2 FQGNSA. The CDR3 protein is CASSLEAASGGRYNEQFF. CDR3 nucleotides: TGTGCCAGCAGCTTAGAGGCGGCTAGCGGGGGCCGATACAATGAGCAGTTCTTC.

This clone was detected once. The chain joins TRBV15 to TRBJ2-5; 10 bases map to TRBD1. J was trimmed by 5 bases and V by 5 bases; bases with no gene match: 5. The CDR3 length is 14 residues. The germline CDR1 and CDR2 sequences are LNHNV and YYDKDF (reference sequence). The CDR3 is CATSEGTGAETQYF. Written as DNA, the CDR3 is TGTGCCACCAGCGAAGGGACAGGGGCCGAGACCCAGTACTTC.

The V gene is TRBV4-2, the J gene TRBJ1-2; D is possibly TRBD1 (5 bases). The CDR3 consists of 13 residues. V was trimmed by 4 bases and J by 8 bases, leaving 14 bases between them. Germline CDR1 reads LGHNA; CDR2 reads YNFKEQ. CDR3 sequence: CASSRGDVGGYTF. CDR3 bases: TGTGCCAGCAGCCGCGGGGACGTCGGGGGCTACACCTTC.